This TCR beta chain was profiled in a study of T cell responses to AZD1222 COVID-19 vaccine. Study outcomes and limitations: There were mostly white British donors and more females than males, and clonal diversity was possibly underestimated. Repertoire sampling was restricted to post-peak T cell response timepoints.

Repertoires were generated with immunoSEQ multiplex PCR, while TCRdb's copy carries only in-frame clones and drops some. The data show approximately 150,000 clones, roughly 90% seen once. This CDR3 region has 16 residues. V lost 4 bases and J lost 3, with 19 bases in between. Germline V lookup: CDR1 SGDLS, CDR2 YYNGEE. Notes on this clone: Its cognate antigen is unknown.

This clonotype was obtained from an adult in good health. The gene calls are TRBV9 and TRBJ2-5; either TRBD1 or TRBD2 may supply D (7 bases each). The source material was peripheral blood, sampled on day 0 of AZD1222 vaccination. CDR3 DNA sequence: TGTGCCAGCAGCACCCGAGGGGGGGACAGAGAAGAGACCCAGTACTTC. It translates to CASSTRGGDREETQYF.